This T cell receptor beta chain is drawn from a study of T cell repertoires in cytomegalovirus infection (dated 2019 in TCRdb). As for the study more broadly: Alongside well-studied HLA-B-restricted epitopes, the peptide stimulations were aimed at recently identified HLA-C-restricted CMV epitopes, whose presentation resists viral immunomodulation. Donor HLA type was relevant to the analysis, as public TCR beta signatures indicated carriage of CMV infection together with the matching HLA type. General findings and caveats noted by the study authors: The ex vivo response was dominated by HLA-C-restricted CMV-specific TCR beta clonotypes, and the single most frequent clonotype in two of eight donors was supplied by these HLA-C-restricted clonotypes. Carriers of CMV infection plus the relevant HLA type were discriminated by the cumulative frequency of public TCR beta family members in the study cohort and in an independent roughly 380-donor cohort.

Note on this clonotype: The antigen this receptor binds is unknown. Per-base quality was not reported, and no clone a single base away is much larger than it.

Sequencing was carried out with an Illumina HiSeq 1500. TCRdb took the public reads, trimmed them with fastp at Q25, ran MiXCR for clone calling and kept in-frame beta chains. Entries are consolidated by CDR3 protein sequence, retaining the most common genes and DNA. Present in this sample are some 940,000 distinct CDR3 sequences, around 30% of which were seen just once. The ten largest clones add up to 11% to 15% of the sample. The treatment or condition label on this specimen signifies: in vitro stimulation with specific CMV peptide epitopes to enrich CMV-specific T cells. In the germline V gene (reference sequence), CDR1 corresponds to MNHNY and CDR2 to SVGAGI. The CDR3 measures 13 amino acids from cysteine to phenylalanine. This entry keeps only the CDR3 DNA: 39 bases, framed from base 1. Relative to germline, V is missing 2 bases and J is missing 8 bases, with 2 bases of the junction outside any gene match.

The clonotype originates from a human donor in good health (CMV status not recorded). Some clones in this sample may be carry-over from other donors' samples. The sample in question was cultured CD8+ T cells from PBMCs, obtained from culture after CMV antigen stimulation. The rearrangement combines TRBV6-6 with TRBJ1-3; TRBD1 lines up with 8 middle nucleotides. The DNA sequence is TGTGCCAGCAGTTACGTACAGGGGGACACCATATATTTT. Its protein is CASSYVQGDTIYF.